A single sample is the source of the 4 T cell receptor beta chains below, sequenced in a study of T cells after yellow fever vaccination. TCRdb re-called the 5' RACE reads with MiXCR, one entry per CDR3 protein. Among more than 65,000 distinct CDR3 sequences listed, under 9.5% were seen once. The sample consisted of CD8+ T cells sorted from PBMCs, taken 10 days after the first yellow fever vaccination. Receptors originate from a man aged 18 to 30 who received the YFV17D yellow fever vaccine.

This clonotype was counted at least ten times. This chain uses TRBV7-8 with TRBJ1-4; D remains unclear. Germline-derived CDR1 and CDR2 are SGHVS and FQNEAQ. The CDR3 consists of 15 residues. Trimming took off 5 bases at V and 3 bases at J, with 13 bases between the two ends. The DNA of the CDR3 is TGTGCCAGCAGCGTTACAGTGAGATCTAATGAAAAACTGTTTTTT. This sequence encodes CASSVTVRSNEKLFF.

Comment on this clonotype: One base away lies a much larger clone, so this may be a sequencing read error. The chain couples TRBV20-1 to TRBJ2-7; D is unresolved. V lost 3 bases and J lost 1, with 10 bases in between. Germline-derived CDR1 and CDR2 are DFQATT and SNEGSKA (reference sequence). This CDR3 spans 13 amino acids. The CDR3, as DNA: TGCAGTGCTAGCTCGGCAGCGTCCTACGAGCAGTACGTC. This translates into CSASSAASYEQYV.

This chain connects TRBV4-1 to TRBJ2-7; TRBD1 matches 8 bases. The germline V gene encodes CDR1 MGHRA and CDR2 YSYEKL. The CDR3 consists of 15 residues. V lost 5 bases and J lost 5; bases outside the gene matches: 11. CDR3 DNA sequence: TGCGCCAGCAGCGAACCCGCAGGGGGCGGCGACGAGCAGTACTTC. Its translation is CASSEPAGGGDEQYF.

The chain combines TRBV30 with TRBJ2-1, with D perhaps TRBD2 (5 bases). This CDR3 contains 14 residues. Trimming pared 8 bases from V and 5 bases from J, leaving 19 bases between. Germline values: CDR1 GTSNPN, CDR2 SVGIG (reference sequence). The CDR3 loop is CASGPEVRHNEQFF. For the CDR3, the DNA is TGTGCCAGCGGCCCCGAGGTCCGGCACAATGAGCAGTTCTTC.